The present TCR beta chain was sequenced within a study of cytomegalovirus exposure and HLA in healthy donors. About the research overall: Later analysis reported that the 120 or so validation repertoires shared the platform of the roughly 700 first-cohort repertoires. Findings of the study overall: The study put 150 to 200 TCR beta chains on its list as cytomegalovirus-associated.

Clones were sequenced by immunoSEQ multiplex PCR, and TCRdb holds only the in-frame ones, with some missing. There are tens of thousands of clones in the sample; approximately 96% occur only once, and roughly 0.78% lies in the top ten. Note on this clone: What it recognizes is unknown.

What was sequenced was PBMCs. This receptor was taken from a man aged 18-30 years in good health and CMV-seronegative.

The DNA for the CDR3 is TGCGCCAGCAGCGGAAGCGGGAGGGCCTCCTTGGCTGAGCAGTTCTTC. This sequence encodes CASSGSGRASLAEQFF. The chain links TRBV5-1 to TRBJ2-1, with 10 positions matching TRBD2. Trimming at V came to 4 bases and at J to 9 bases, leaving 13 bases not matched to a gene. Germline V gene data show CDR1 as SGHRS and CDR2 as YFSETQ. CDR3 length equals 16 residues.